The subject of this entry is one T cell receptor (beta chain). The data originate from a study of blood T cell repertoires in COVID-19. Background on the study: Researchers got acute and convalescent COVID-19 samples from the United States, Italy and Spain.

The assay was immunoSEQ multiplex PCR, and TCRdb's table has in-frame clones only and misses some. The sample holds over 250,000 clones; about 89% are singletons and the top ten take approximately 2.2%. The TCR comes from a middle-aged man with acute or convalescent COVID-19. Input material: peripheral blood.

In DNA form, the CDR3 reads TGTGCCGGGGGCAAGAGTAGCGGGGGGTTCGATGAGCAGTTCTTC. It encodes CAGGKSSGGFDEQFF. V is TRBV2 and J is TRBJ2-1; 10 bases fit TRBD2. Germline V gene lookup returns CDR1 SNHLY and CDR2 FYNNEI. Trimming at V came to 11 bases and at J to 8 bases, leaving 15 bases not matched to a gene. This CDR3 contains 15 residues. Drawing the rest from reference TRBV2 and TRBJ2-1, the complete variable domain is EPEVTQTPSHQVTQMGQEVILRCVPISNHLYFYWYRQILGQKVEFLVSFYNNEISEKSEIFDDQFSVERPDGSNFTLKIRSTKLEDSAMYFCAGGKSSGGFDEQFFGPGTRLTVL.